The 29 T cell receptor beta chains listed next were all sequenced from one sample in a study of response to subunit inactivated influenza vaccine. TCRdb re-analysed the RT-PCR reads in MiXCR, keeping a single row per CDR3 protein. The profile shows some 500,000 distinct CDR3 sequences, 13% of them singletons. Material: PBMCs from blood, obtained roughly 6 weeks after vaccination. These receptors all stem from a man over 45 who received an inactivated influenza vaccine.

This clonotype was seen a few times. V gene TRBV24-1 combines with J gene TRBJ2-2; 9 positions agree with TRBD2. Trimming took 4 bases from V and 5 from J; bases not matched to a gene: 7. Germline CDR1 KGHDR, CDR2 SFDVKD. The CDR3 loop spans 16 amino acids. The CDR3, as DNA: TGTGCCACCAGTGACTGGACTAGCGAGAGAACCGGGGAGCTGTTTTTT. Amino acids: CATSDWTSERTGELFF.

The rearrangement links TRBV5-5 to TRBJ1-3; D gene unclear. This CDR3 is built from 15 residues. Germline CDR1 and CDR2: SGHKS and YYEKEE (reference sequence). With 0 bases removed from V and 0 bases from J, the gap between germline ends came to 7 bases. The CDR3 nucleotides read TGTGCCAGCAGCTTGGGTCCAGCCTCTGGAAACACCATATATTTT. It specifies CASSLGPASGNTIYF.

The chain recombines TRBV28 with TRBJ1-1; 7 positions match TRBD1. J gave up 3 bases and V 4 bases, and 8 bases lay outside the gene matches. The CDR3 runs 15 residues. Germline-derived CDR1 and CDR2 are MDHEN and SYDVKM. The CDR3 loop is CASSSYRGSYTEAFF. The CDR3 DNA follows: TGTGCCAGCAGTTCGTACAGGGGAAGTTACACTGAAGCTTTCTTT.

This clonotype was counted between two and nine times. The chain has TRBV27 and TRBJ2-6; no clear D gene. This CDR3 region has 16 residues. Trimming took off 5 bases at V and 0 bases at J, with 11 bases between the two ends. Per the germline V gene, CDR1 is MNHEY and CDR2 is SMNVEV (reference sequence). CDR3 DNA: TGTGCCAGCAGTCCCCCGACCCTCTCTGGGGCCAACGTCCTGACTTTC. Translating it yields CASSPPTLSGANVLTF. The full variable domain, in which reference TRBV27 and TRBJ2-6 provide the parts outside the CDR3, is EAQVTQNPRYLITVTGKKLTVTCSQNMNHEYMSWYRQDPGLGLRQIYYSMNVEVTDKGDVPEGYKVSRKEKRNFPLILESPSPNQTSLYFCASSPPTLSGANVLTFGAGSRLTVL.

This clonotype occurred a few times. The CDR3 nucleotides are TGTGCCAGCAGCTTAGAAGGATCTACGGGGAACTTCTACAATGAGCAGTTCTTC. It specifies CASSLEGSTGNFYNEQFF. The genes are TRBV7-6 and TRBJ2-1, with D perhaps TRBD2 (5 bases). Germline loops: CDR1 SGHVS, CDR2 FNYEAQ. V lost 1 base and J 3 bases, leaving 19 bases between the germline ends. The CDR3 contains 18 residues. Variable domain in full (rest from reference TRBV7-6 and TRBJ2-1): GAGVSQSPRYKVTKRGQDVALRCDPISGHVSLYWYRQALGQGPEFLTYFNYEAQQDKSGLPNDRFSAERPEGSISTLTIQRTEQRDSAMYRCASSLEGSTGNFYNEQFFGPGTRLTVL.

This clonotype was detected many times. The genes are TRBV7-2 and TRBJ2-3; D perhaps matches TRBD2 (7 bases). The CDR3 contains 16 residues. V lost 1 base, J lost 2 bases, and 13 bases lay in between. Germline assignment: CDR1 SGHTA and CDR2 FQGNSA. This chain's CDR3 is CASSLVAGAYTDTQYF. In nucleotides, the CDR3 is TGTGCCAGCAGCTTAGTGGCGGGGGCCTACACAGATACGCAGTATTTT.

The chain joins TRBV7-8 to TRBJ2-5, with 8 bases aligning to TRBD2. CDR3 length: 16 residues. Germline V gene lookup returns CDR1 SGHVS and CDR2 FQNEAQ. J lost 4 bases, V lost 0 bases, and 7 bases had no gene match. This CDR3 reads CASSLAYGTRGETQYF. CDR3 nucleotides: TGTGCCAGCAGCTTAGCGTACGGGACTAGAGGAGAGACCCAGTACTTC.

In its sample, this clonotype was seen a few times. V and J are TRBV27 and TRBJ2-5; D uncertain. The V gene lost 3 bases and the J gene lost 7 bases, with 15 bases spanning the gap. The germline V gene encodes CDR1 MNHEY and CDR2 SMNVEV (reference sequence). The CDR3 loop spans 14 amino acids. The CDR3 region has the DNA TGTGCCAGCAGTTTTAATGACCTCCCAGGGACCCAGTACTTC. It yields the protein CASSFNDLPGTQYF.

The rearrangement links TRBV12-3 or TRBV12-4 to TRBJ2-7; D is possibly TRBD1 (5 bases). Trimming pared 6 bases from V and 3 bases from J, leaving 12 bases between. The CDR3 has 13 amino acids. CDR3 nucleotide sequence: TGTGCCAGCAGCTACCAGGGTTTCTACGAGCAGTACTTC. It yields the protein CASSYQGFYEQYF.

Ten or more counts support this clonotype. The chain links TRBV20-1 to TRBJ2-7; TRBD1 might be the D (6 bases). The CDR3 totals 12 residues. The V and J ends lost 3 bases and 2 bases respectively, with 8 bases between them. Germline CDR1 DFQATT, CDR2 SNEGSKA (reference sequence). The CDR3 loop is CSASRDTYEQYF. The CDR3 bases are TGCAGTGCTAGCCGGGACACCTACGAGCAGTACTTC.

In this sample, this clonotype turned up many times. The chain recombines TRBV12-3 or TRBV12-4 with TRBJ1-5, with D uncertain. The CDR3 loop spans 15 amino acids. Trimming left V 3 bases short and J 3 bases short, with 12 bases between. CDR3 region: CASSFGSGNNQPQHF. The CDR3 DNA sequence: TGTGCCAGCAGTTTTGGGTCTGGGAACAATCAGCCCCAGCATTTT.

This rearrangement joins TRBV27 to TRBJ2-7, with 11 bases that match TRBD1. Germline trimming cut 6 bases from V and 6 bases from J; bases unmatched to any gene: 10. The CDR3 totals 15 residues. Germline CDR1 and CDR2: MNHEY and SMNVEV (reference sequence). DNA of the CDR3: TGTGCCAGCAGCCCGATGGGAGGGACAGGGGGCGAGCAGTACTTC. Its translation: CASSPMGGTGGEQYF.

The genes are TRBV3-1 and TRBJ2-7; possibly TRBD1 or TRBD2 for D (5 bases each). The CDR3 sequence is 16 residues long. The germline V and J ends were trimmed by 3 bases and 2 bases, with 17 bases remaining between them. Per germline, CDR1 LGHDT and CDR2 YNNKEL (reference sequence). The CDR3 DNA is TGTGCCAGCAGCCAGGGGTCAAATTTGGGGGCCTACGAGCAGTACTTC. It is translated as CASSQGSNLGAYEQYF.

This clonotype showed up just a few times. The V and J genes are TRBV9 and TRBJ2-3; 9 bases match TRBD1. The J segment lost 1 base and the V segment lost 1 base, leaving 1 base of the junction unmatched. The CDR3 runs to 15 residues. CDR1 is SGDLS, CDR2 YYNGEE, per germline. CDR3 in amino acids: CASSVRQGGTDTQYF. CDR3 sequence (DNA): TGTGCCAGCAGCGTAAGACAGGGGGGCACAGATACGCAGTATTTT.

The chain combines TRBV20-1 with TRBJ2-7, with 7 bases aligning to TRBD2. V lost 5 bases, J lost 1 base, and 11 bases stayed unmatched. The CDR3 totals 15 residues. CDR1 is DFQATT, CDR2 SNEGSKA, per germline (reference sequence). CDR3 nucleotides: TGCAGTGCTCTTTTGGGGGGAGGGCAATCCTACGAGCAGTACTTC. As protein: CSALLGGGQSYEQYF.

There are many counts of this clonotype. This rearrangement joins TRBV20-1 to TRBJ2-3, with 8 nucleotides matching TRBD1. With V trimmed by 0 bases and J by 6 bases, 14 bases remained unmatched. The CDR3 covers 17 residues. The V gene's germline CDR1 is DFQATT and CDR2 SNEGSKA (reference sequence). Here the CDR3 reads CSARDPRTGTTVDTQYF. The CDR3 DNA reads as TGCAGTGCTAGAGATCCCCGGACAGGGACGACTGTGGATACGCAGTATTTT.

J is TRBJ2-1 and V is TRBV15, with D uncertain. V shed 4 bases and J shed 0 bases, with 13 bases lying between them. Looked up from germline, CDR1 is LNHNV and CDR2 is YYDKDF (reference sequence). The CDR3 length is 16 residues. The CDR3 nucleotides are TGTGCCACCAGCACTGACATGCATAGCTCCTACAATGAGCAGTTCTTC. It encodes CATSTDMHSSYNEQFF. The full variable domain, rest sourced from reference TRBV15 and TRBJ2-1, is DAMVIQNPRYQVTQFGKPVTLSCSQTLNHNVMYWYQQKSSQAPKLLFHYYDKDFNNEADTPDNFQSRRPNTSFCFLDIRSPGLGDTAMYLCATSTDMHSSYNEQFFGPGTRLTVL.

The rearrangement joins TRBV5-6 to TRBJ2-7, with TRBD2 matching 13 bases. Germline loops: CDR1 SGHDT, CDR2 YYEEEE. CDR3 length: 15 residues. V lost 3 bases and J lost 3; bases outside the gene matches: 3. The DNA of the CDR3 is TGTGCCAGCAGCTCCGGGACTAGCGGGATCTACGAGCAGTACTTC. Translation gives CASSSGTSGIYEQYF.

The V call is TRBV30, the J call TRBJ2-1; 14 bases align to TRBD2. From germline, CDR1 is GTSNPN and CDR2 SVGIG (reference sequence). The V and J ends lost 7 bases and 2 bases, in that order; junction bases with no gene match: 7. There are 16 residues in the CDR3. The CDR3 region is CASKGLAGDTYNEQFF. The CDR3 DNA follows: TGTGCCTCCAAGGGACTAGCGGGGGACACCTACAATGAGCAGTTCTTC.

This clonotype was counted between two and nine times. This chain uses TRBV20-1 with TRBJ2-1; 9 nucleotides agree with TRBD2. Per the germline V gene, CDR1 is DFQATT and CDR2 is SNEGSKA (reference sequence). The V segment lost 1 base and the J segment 5 bases; nucleotides outside the gene matches: 9. This CDR3 contains 16 residues. CDR3 sequence reads: CSARGLLAGGHNEQFF. The CDR3, as DNA: TGCAGTGCTAGAGGTCTACTAGCGGGCGGACACAATGAGCAGTTCTTC.

This clonotype was seen only a few times. J is TRBJ2-6 and V is TRBV11-2; D perhaps matches TRBD2 (5 bases). The CDR3 covers 16 residues. V gave up 3 bases and J gave up 4 bases, with 13 bases separating them. Looked up from germline, CDR1 is SGHAT and CDR2 is FQNNGV. The CDR3, as DNA: TGTGCCAGCAGCTTTCTGAGGGAAAAAGGGGCCAACGTCCTGACTTTC. Translated: CASSFLREKGANVLTF.

The table lists this clonotype with a few counts. The chain employs TRBV7-6 and TRBJ2-1; maybe TRBD1 (6 bases). This CDR3 spans 12 amino acids. CDR1 is SGHVS and CDR2 is FNYEAQ in the germline V gene. Trimming pared 5 bases from V and 10 bases from J, leaving 12 bases between. The CDR3 here is CASSARTGEQFF. In DNA form, the CDR3 reads TGTGCCAGCAGCGCCCGTACAGGGGAGCAGTTCTTC.

About this clonotype: Given a much more abundant clone one base away, this may be a read error. The chain is built from TRBV20-1 and TRBJ2-3; TRBD2 aligns across 13 bases. There are 16 residues in the CDR3. Germline assignment: CDR1 DFQATT and CDR2 SNEGSKA (reference sequence). The DNA of the CDR3 is TGCTGTGCTAGAGGGGGACTAGCGGGGCGCACAGATACGCAGTATTTT. As protein: CCARGGLAGRTDTQYF.

This clonotype was detected a few times. The chain joins TRBV19 to TRBJ1-2; the match to TRBD1 covers 9 bases. This CDR3 is built from 14 residues. CDR1 and CDR2 (germline): LNHDA, SQIVND (reference sequence). With 6 bases clipped from V and 6 bases from J, the junction kept 8 bases outside the gene matches. Here the CDR3 DNA reads TGTGCCAGTAGGGACAGGGGCCTCATAGATGGCTACACCTTC. This encodes CASRDRGLIDGYTF.

The chain employs TRBV12-3 or TRBV12-4 and TRBJ2-3; the D call may be TRBD1 or TRBD2 (6 bases each). Trimming cost V 1 base and J 2 bases, with 10 bases left between them. The CDR3 is made up of 15 amino acids. In nucleotides, the CDR3 is TGTGCCAGCAGTTTAGTGGGGGGCCACACAGATACGCAGTATTTT. Encoded protein: CASSLVGGHTDTQYF.

The table lists this clonotype with many counts. CDR3 DNA: TGTGCCAGCAGCCAGGGACTAGCGGCATCCTACGAGCAGTACTTC. Encoded protein: CASSQGLAASYEQYF. The V call is TRBV6-1, the J call TRBJ2-7; 11 bases map to TRBD2. The CDR3 consists of 15 residues. The V and J ends lost 6 bases and 1 base, in that order; junction bases with no gene match: 5. Germline V gene sequence: CDR1 MNHNS, CDR2 SASEGT.

This clonotype was picked up many times. This rearrangement joins TRBV20-1 to TRBJ2-7, with 8 nucleotides matching TRBD2. The CDR3 consists of 14 residues. With 3 bases clipped from V and 6 bases from J, the junction kept 10 bases outside the gene matches. Per germline, CDR1 DFQATT and CDR2 SNEGSKA (reference sequence). The CDR3: CSASPGGTGSEQYF. The CDR3 DNA reads TGCAGTGCTAGTCCGGGAGGGACGGGAAGCGAGCAGTACTTC.

This clonotype came up a few times. V is TRBV11-1 and J is TRBJ2-1; 12 nucleotides agree with TRBD2. This CDR3 is 18 amino acids long. Germline assignment: CDR1 SGHAT and CDR2 FQDESV (reference sequence). The V segment lost 3 bases and the J segment 9 bases; nucleotides outside the gene matches: 15. The DNA of the CDR3 is TGTGCCAGCAGCTTTTTCCTAGCGGGAGGGCTCTGGTTCAGTGAGCAGTTCTTC. Translating it yields CASSFFLAGGLWFSEQFF. Full variable domain (missing parts from reference TRBV11-1 and TRBJ2-1): EAEVAQSPRYKITEKSQAVAFWCDPISGHATLYWYRQILGQGPELLVQFQDESVVDDSQLPKDRFSAERLKGVDSTLKIQPAELGDSAMYLCASSFFLAGGLWFSEQFFGPGTRLTVL.

This chain links TRBV4-2 with TRBJ2-5, with 7 bases lining up with TRBD1. Germline V gene data show CDR1 as LGHNA and CDR2 as YNFKEQ. There are 15 residues in the CDR3. The V gene end was trimmed by 1 base and the J gene end by 1 base; junction bases not matched to a gene: 3. Here the CDR3 reads CASSQGGTVQETQYF. Here the CDR3 DNA reads TGTGCCAGCAGCCAAGGGGGGACAGTCCAAGAGACCCAGTACTTC.